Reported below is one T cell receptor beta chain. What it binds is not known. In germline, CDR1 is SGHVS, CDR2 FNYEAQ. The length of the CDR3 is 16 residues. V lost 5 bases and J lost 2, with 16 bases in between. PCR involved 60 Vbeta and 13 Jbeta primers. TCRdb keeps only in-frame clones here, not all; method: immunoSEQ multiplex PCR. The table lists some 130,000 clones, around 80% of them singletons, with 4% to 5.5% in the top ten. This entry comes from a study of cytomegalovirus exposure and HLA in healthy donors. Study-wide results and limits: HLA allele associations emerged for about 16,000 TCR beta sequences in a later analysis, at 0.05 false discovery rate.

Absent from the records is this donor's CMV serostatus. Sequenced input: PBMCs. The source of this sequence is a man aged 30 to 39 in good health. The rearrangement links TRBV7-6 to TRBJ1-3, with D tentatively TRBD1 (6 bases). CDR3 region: CASSPLQRGTGNTIYF. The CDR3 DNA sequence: TGTGCCAGCAGCCCACTTCAAAGGGGGACTGGAAACACCATATATTTT.